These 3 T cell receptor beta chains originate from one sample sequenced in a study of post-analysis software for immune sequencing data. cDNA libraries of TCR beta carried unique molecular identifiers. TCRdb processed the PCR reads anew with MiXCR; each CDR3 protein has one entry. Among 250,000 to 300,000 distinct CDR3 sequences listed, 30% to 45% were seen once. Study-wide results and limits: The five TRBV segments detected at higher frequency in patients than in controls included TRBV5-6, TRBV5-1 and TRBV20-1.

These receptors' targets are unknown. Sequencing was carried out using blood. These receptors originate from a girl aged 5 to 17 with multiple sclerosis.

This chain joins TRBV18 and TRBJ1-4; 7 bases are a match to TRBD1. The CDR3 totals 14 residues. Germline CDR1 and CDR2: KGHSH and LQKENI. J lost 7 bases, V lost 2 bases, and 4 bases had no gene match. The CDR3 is CASSPTAGGEKLFF. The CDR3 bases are TGTGCCAGCTCACCAACGGCAGGGGGTGAAAAACTGTTTTTT.

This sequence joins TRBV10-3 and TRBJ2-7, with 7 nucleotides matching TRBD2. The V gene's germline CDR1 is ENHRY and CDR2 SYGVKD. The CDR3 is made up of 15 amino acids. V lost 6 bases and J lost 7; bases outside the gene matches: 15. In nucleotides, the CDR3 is TGTGCCATCAGGAGAGCCCCGGGCACGGGGGGAGAGCAGTACTTC. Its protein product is CAIRRAPGTGGEQYF.

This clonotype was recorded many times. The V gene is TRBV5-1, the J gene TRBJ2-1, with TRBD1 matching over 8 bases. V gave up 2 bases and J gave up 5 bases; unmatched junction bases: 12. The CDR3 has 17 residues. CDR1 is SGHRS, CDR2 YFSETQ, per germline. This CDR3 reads CASSFLAPGTGNNEQFF. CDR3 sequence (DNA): TGCGCCAGCAGCTTCTTGGCGCCCGGGACAGGTAACAATGAGCAGTTCTTC.